This is a list of T cell receptor beta chains from one sample in a study of blood T cell repertoires in COVID-19. The method was immunoSEQ multiplex PCR; TCRdb's version includes in-frame clones alone and lacks a portion of them. The repertoire has roughly 150,000 clones, more than 65% of them found once; the top ten carry about 7%. The sequenced material came from peripheral blood. These receptors all stem from a woman in her fifties or sixties in a cohort sampled during active or convalescent COVID-19. CDR3s leave out the opening cysteine and the closing phenylalanine or tryptophan. A D gene is named only where the DNA matches it firmly.

V gene: TRBV10-3; D gene: TRBD1; J gene: TRBJ1-6; CDR3 protein: AISESKQGVNSPLH
V gene: TRBV6-5; D gene: .; J gene: TRBJ2-3; CDR3 protein: ATSYTDTQY
V gene: TRBV30; D gene: TRBD1; J gene: TRBJ1-5; CDR3 protein: AWSADRVGQPQH
V gene: TRBV10-3; D gene: .; J gene: TRBJ1-6; CDR3 protein: ATSERDSYNSPLH
V gene: TRBV11-3; D gene: .; J gene: TRBJ2-1; CDR3 protein: ASSLDQVHEQF
V gene: TRBV7-9; D gene: .; J gene: TRBJ1-1; CDR3 protein: ASSYGTRTTEAF
V gene: TRBV12-3/TRBV12-4; D gene: TRBD1; J gene: TRBJ2-7; CDR3 protein: ASRRQGSYEQY
V gene: TRBV7-9; D gene: TRBD1; J gene: TRBJ2-1; CDR3 protein: ASSLSSGGQF
V gene: TRBV14; D gene: .; J gene: TRBJ2-1; CDR3 protein: ASSQGRDIFINEQF
V gene: TRBV5-6; D gene: .; J gene: TRBJ2-2; CDR3 protein: ASAGQHTGELF
V gene: TRBV10-1; D gene: .; J gene: TRBJ2-3; CDR3 protein: ASSGSPGTQY
V gene: TRBV18; D gene: TRBD1; J gene: TRBJ1-1; CDR3 protein: ASSPSTGAHTEAF
V gene: TRBV5-1; D gene: TRBD2; J gene: TRBJ2-5; CDR3 protein: ASSAGTRDRETQY
V gene: TRBV6-6; D gene: .; J gene: TRBJ1-5; CDR3 protein: ASNPDSSNQPQH
V gene: TRBV10-3; D gene: .; J gene: TRBJ2-3; CDR3 protein: AIRRVLGTDTQY
V gene: TRBV14; D gene: .; J gene: TRBJ1-5; CDR3 protein: ASSPEGAGAQPQH
V gene: TRBV24-1; D gene: .; J gene: TRBJ1-4; CDR3 protein: ATSDSLNDRPPTNEKLF
V gene: TRBV5-1; D gene: .; J gene: TRBJ2-1; CDR3 protein: ASSSRVDNEQF
V gene: TRBV7-3; D gene: .; J gene: TRBJ2-1; CDR3 protein: ASSLMSSYNEQF
V gene: TRBV11-3; D gene: TRBD1; J gene: TRBJ1-1; CDR3 protein: ASSRGQGGHTEAF
V gene: TRBV5-5; D gene: TRBD1; J gene: TRBJ1-2; CDR3 protein: ASSFTGAKLYGYT
V gene: TRBV13; D gene: TRBD1; J gene: TRBJ1-2; CDR3 protein: ASSLGRGRFGYGYT
V gene: TRBV19; D gene: .; J gene: TRBJ1-3; CDR3 protein: ASSPIGVRSGNTIY
V gene: TRBV12-3/TRBV12-4; D gene: .; J gene: TRBJ1-5; CDR3 protein: ASNSYSNQPQH
V gene: TRBV2; D gene: .; J gene: TRBJ2-1; CDR3 protein: ASSERLAEQF
V gene: TRBV3-1/TRBV3-2; D gene: TRBD1; J gene: TRBJ1-1; CDR3 protein: ASSPRGTGVGAF
V gene: TRBV25-1; D gene: TRBD1; J gene: TRBJ2-7; CDR3 protein: ASSDPRGQGNEQY
V gene: TRBV18; D gene: .; J gene: TRBJ1-1; CDR3 protein: ASSPGHPTEAF
V gene: TRBV6-2/TRBV6-3; D gene: TRBD2; J gene: TRBJ2-7; CDR3 protein: ASSPGLAGGLSYEQY
V gene: TRBV9; D gene: TRBD2; J gene: TRBJ2-5; CDR3 protein: ASSVGVAGAQETQY
V gene: TRBV18; D gene: TRBD1; J gene: TRBJ2-7; CDR3 protein: ASSPPGLRGHPYEQY
V gene: TRBV7-8; D gene: .; J gene: TRBJ1-1; CDR3 protein: ASSLNWRTEAF
V gene: TRBV18; D gene: .; J gene: TRBJ2-7; CDR3 protein: ASSPRTYEQY
V gene: TRBV2; D gene: TRBD2; J gene: TRBJ2-2; CDR3 protein: ASRGLGTGELF
V gene: TRBV10-3; D gene: TRBD1; J gene: TRBJ2-7; CDR3 protein: AISESGQGARSGEEQY
V gene: TRBV6-4; D gene: .; J gene: TRBJ2-6; CDR3 protein: ASSTDYTSGANVLT
V gene: TRBV27; D gene: .; J gene: TRBJ1-1; CDR3 protein: ASRFTPGVNTEAF
V gene: TRBV6-4; D gene: TRBD2; J gene: TRBJ2-1; CDR3 protein: ASSAEGAGGFNEQF
V gene: TRBV4-1; D gene: .; J gene: TRBJ2-4; CDR3 protein: ASSQVGIVRGGKNIQY
V gene: TRBV19; D gene: .; J gene: TRBJ2-6; CDR3 protein: ASSPVSSGANVLT
V gene: TRBV27; D gene: .; J gene: TRBJ1-3; CDR3 protein: ASSLSGHILSGNTIY
V gene: TRBV13; D gene: TRBD1; J gene: TRBJ2-4; CDR3 protein: ASSLRGRKNIQY
V gene: TRBV6-5; D gene: TRBD1; J gene: TRBJ1-1; CDR3 protein: ASGFDRVNTEAF
V gene: TRBV7-2; D gene: .; J gene: TRBJ1-1; CDR3 protein: ASSLAPGATEAF
V gene: TRBV10-3; D gene: TRBD1; J gene: TRBJ1-5; CDR3 protein: AISEGQVTVPQH
V gene: TRBV2; D gene: .; J gene: TRBJ1-5; CDR3 protein: ASRDDTEPQPQH
V gene: TRBV6-5; D gene: .; J gene: TRBJ1-1; CDR3 protein: ASSDSTGNTEAF
V gene: TRBV9; D gene: .; J gene: TRBJ1-3; CDR3 protein: ASSVEPISGNTIY
V gene: TRBV4-1; D gene: .; J gene: TRBJ1-3; CDR3 protein: ASSQDPPGVSGNTIY
V gene: TRBV10-3; D gene: TRBD2; J gene: TRBJ2-2; CDR3 protein: AISELAANTGELF
V gene: TRBV3-1/TRBV3-2; D gene: TRBD2; J gene: TRBJ2-1; CDR3 protein: ASSQVGSGGAATQF
V gene: TRBV19; D gene: TRBD1; J gene: TRBJ1-2; CDR3 protein: ASSEGTGGAESYGYT
V gene: TRBV4-2; D gene: .; J gene: TRBJ2-3; CDR3 protein: ASSQVVRDWGVSDTQY
V gene: TRBV27; D gene: TRBD1; J gene: TRBJ1-4; CDR3 protein: ASSLDRGNEKLF
V gene: TRBV19; D gene: TRBD2; J gene: TRBJ2-3; CDR3 protein: ASRAIAGGRDTQY
V gene: TRBV10-3; D gene: TRBD1; J gene: TRBJ1-6; CDR3 protein: ATLAFDRVESPLH
V gene: TRBV19; D gene: TRBD2; J gene: TRBJ2-3; CDR3 protein: ASRRGGMKDTQY
V gene: TRBV3-1/TRBV3-2; D gene: TRBD2; J gene: TRBJ2-5; CDR3 protein: ASSPGGARETQY
V gene: TRBV5-1; D gene: TRBD1; J gene: TRBJ1-4; CDR3 protein: ASSLEGANEKLF